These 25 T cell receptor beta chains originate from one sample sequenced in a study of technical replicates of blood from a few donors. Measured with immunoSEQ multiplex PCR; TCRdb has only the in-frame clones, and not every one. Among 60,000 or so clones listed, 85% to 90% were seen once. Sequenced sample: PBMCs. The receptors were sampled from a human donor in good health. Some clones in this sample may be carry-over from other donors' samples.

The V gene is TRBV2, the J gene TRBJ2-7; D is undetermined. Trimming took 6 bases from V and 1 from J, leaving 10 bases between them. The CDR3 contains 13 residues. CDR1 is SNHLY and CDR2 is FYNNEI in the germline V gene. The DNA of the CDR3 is TGTGCCAGCAGCCTGACACCTTCCTACGAGCAGTACTTC. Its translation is CASSLTPSYEQYF.

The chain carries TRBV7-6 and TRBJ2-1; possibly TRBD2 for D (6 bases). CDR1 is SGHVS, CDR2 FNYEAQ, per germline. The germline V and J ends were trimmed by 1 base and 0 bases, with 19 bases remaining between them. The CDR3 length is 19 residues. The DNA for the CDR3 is TGTGCCAGCAGCTTAGTATCCCTCCTAGCGATGAGCTCCTACAATGAGCAGTTCTTC. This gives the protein CASSLVSLLAMSSYNEQFF.

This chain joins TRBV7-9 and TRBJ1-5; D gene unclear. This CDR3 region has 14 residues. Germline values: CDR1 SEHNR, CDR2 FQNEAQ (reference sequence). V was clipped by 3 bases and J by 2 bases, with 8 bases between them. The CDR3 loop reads CASSFDMGNQPQHF. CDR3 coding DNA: TGTGCCAGCAGCTTTGACATGGGCAATCAGCCCCAGCATTTT.

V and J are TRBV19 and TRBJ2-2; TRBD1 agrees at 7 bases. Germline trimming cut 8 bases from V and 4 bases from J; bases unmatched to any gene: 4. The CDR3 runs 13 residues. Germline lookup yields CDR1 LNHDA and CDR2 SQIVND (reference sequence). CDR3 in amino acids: CASGAGGTGELFF. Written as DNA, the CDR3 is TGTGCCAGTGGGGCAGGGGGCACCGGGGAGCTGTTTTTT.

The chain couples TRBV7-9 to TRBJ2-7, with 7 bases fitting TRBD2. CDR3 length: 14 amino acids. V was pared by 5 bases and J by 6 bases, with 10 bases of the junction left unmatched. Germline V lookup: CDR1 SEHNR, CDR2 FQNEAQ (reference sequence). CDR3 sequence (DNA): TGTGCCAGCAGCCCCCCCGCGTCGGGAGGCGAGCAGTACTTC. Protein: CASSPPASGGEQYF.

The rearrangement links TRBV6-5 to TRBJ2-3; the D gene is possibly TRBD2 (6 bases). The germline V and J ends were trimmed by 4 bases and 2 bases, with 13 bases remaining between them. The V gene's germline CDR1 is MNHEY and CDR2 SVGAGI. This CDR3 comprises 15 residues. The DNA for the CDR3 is TGTGCCAGCAGTTCAGGCGGGACCACCACAGATACGCAGTATTTT. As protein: CASSSGGTTTDTQYF.

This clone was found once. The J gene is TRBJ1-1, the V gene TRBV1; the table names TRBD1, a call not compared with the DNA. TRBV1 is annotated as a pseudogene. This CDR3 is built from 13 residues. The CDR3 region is CTSSRTGSTEAFF. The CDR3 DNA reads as TGCACCAGCAGCCGGACAGGGTCCACTGAAGCTTTCTTT.

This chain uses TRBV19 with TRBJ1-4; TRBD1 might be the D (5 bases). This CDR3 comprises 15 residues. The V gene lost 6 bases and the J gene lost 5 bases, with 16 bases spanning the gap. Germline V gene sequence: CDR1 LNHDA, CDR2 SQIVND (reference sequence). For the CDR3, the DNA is TGTGCCAGTAGCACACGACAGACCGGGAATGAAAAACTGTTTTTT. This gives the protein CASSTRQTGNEKLFF.

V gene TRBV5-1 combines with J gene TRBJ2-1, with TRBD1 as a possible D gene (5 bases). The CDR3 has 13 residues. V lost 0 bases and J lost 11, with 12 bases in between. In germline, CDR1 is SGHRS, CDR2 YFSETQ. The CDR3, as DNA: TGCGCCAGCAGCTTGGCCGGTCCAGGGCAGCAGTTCTTC. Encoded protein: CASSLAGPGQQFF.

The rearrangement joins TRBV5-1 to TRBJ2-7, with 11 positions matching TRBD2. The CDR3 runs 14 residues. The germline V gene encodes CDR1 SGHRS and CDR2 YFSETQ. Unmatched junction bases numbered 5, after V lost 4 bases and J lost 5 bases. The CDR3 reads CASSPGLADHEQYF. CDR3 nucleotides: TGCGCCAGCAGCCCGGGACTAGCGGATCACGAGCAGTACTTC.

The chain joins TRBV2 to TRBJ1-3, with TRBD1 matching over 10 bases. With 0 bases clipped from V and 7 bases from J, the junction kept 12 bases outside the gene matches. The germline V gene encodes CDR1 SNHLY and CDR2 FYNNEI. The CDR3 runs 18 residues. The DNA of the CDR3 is TGTGCCAGCAGTGAAGCGCTTCCGGGGACAGGGGCGGACAACACCATATATTTT. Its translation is CASSEALPGTGADNTIYF.

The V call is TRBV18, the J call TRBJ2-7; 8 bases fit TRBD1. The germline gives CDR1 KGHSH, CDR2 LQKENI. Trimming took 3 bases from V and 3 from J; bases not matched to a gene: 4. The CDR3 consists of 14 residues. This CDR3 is CASSPGGTGYEQYF. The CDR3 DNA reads TGTGCCAGCTCACCGGGTGGGACAGGCTACGAGCAGTACTTC.

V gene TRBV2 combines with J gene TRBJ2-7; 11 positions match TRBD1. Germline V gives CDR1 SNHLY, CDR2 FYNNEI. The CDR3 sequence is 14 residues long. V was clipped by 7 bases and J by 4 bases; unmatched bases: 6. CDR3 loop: CASKGQGAGYEQYF. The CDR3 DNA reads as TGTGCCAGCAAAGGACAGGGGGCTGGGTACGAGCAGTACTTC.

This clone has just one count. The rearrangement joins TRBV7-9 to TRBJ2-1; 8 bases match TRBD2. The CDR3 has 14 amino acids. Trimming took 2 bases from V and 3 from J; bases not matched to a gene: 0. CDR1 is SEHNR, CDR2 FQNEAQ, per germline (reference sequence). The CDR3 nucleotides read TGTGCCAGCAGCTTACGGGAGGGCTACAATGAGCAGTTCTTC. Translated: CASSLREGYNEQFF.

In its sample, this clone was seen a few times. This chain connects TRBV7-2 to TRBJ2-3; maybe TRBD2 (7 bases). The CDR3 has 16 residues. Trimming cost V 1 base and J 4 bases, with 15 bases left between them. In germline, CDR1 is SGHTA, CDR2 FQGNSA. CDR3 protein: CASSLVGGPSADTQYF. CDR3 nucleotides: TGTGCCAGCAGCTTAGTCGGGGGGCCTAGTGCAGATACGCAGTATTTT.

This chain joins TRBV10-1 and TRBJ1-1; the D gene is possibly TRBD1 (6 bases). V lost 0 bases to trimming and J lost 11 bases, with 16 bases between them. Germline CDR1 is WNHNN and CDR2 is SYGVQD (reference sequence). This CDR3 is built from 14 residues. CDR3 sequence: CASSESTGGQRAFF. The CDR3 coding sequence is TGCGCCAGCAGTGAGTCAACCGGGGGGCAAAGGGCTTTCTTT.

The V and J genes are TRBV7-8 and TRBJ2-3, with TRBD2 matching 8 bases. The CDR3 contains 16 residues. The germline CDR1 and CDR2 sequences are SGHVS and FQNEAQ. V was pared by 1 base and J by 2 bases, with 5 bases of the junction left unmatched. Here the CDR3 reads CASSLERELVTDTQYF. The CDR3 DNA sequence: TGTGCCAGCAGCTTAGAGCGGGAGCTCGTCACAGATACGCAGTATTTT.

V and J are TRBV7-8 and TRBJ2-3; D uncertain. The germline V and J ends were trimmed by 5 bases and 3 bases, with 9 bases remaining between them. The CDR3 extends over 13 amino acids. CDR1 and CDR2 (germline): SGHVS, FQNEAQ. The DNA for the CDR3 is TGTGCCAGCAGCCCCCGTCGGACAGATACGCAGTATTTT. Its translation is CASSPRRTDTQYF.

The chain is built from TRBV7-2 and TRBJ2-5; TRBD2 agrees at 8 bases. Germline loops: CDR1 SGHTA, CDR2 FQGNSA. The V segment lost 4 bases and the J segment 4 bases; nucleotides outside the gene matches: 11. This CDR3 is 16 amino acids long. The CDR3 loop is CASSSHGAGGGETQYF. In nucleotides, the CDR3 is TGTGCCAGCAGCTCACACGGTGCGGGAGGTGGAGAGACCCAGTACTTC. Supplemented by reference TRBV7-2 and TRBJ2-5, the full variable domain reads GAGVSQSPSNKVTEKGKDVELRCDPISGHTALYWYRQSLGQGLEFLIYFQGNSAPDKSGLPSDRFSAERTGGSVSTLTIQRTQQEDSAVYLCASSSHGAGGGETQYFGPGTRLLVL.

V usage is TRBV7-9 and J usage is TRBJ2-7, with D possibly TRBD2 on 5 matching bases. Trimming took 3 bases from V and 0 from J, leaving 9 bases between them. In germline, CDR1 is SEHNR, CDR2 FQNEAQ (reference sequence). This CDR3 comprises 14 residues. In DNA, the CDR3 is TGTGCCAGCAGCTTGAGGGAGAGCTCCTACGAGCAGTACTTC. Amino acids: CASSLRESSYEQYF.

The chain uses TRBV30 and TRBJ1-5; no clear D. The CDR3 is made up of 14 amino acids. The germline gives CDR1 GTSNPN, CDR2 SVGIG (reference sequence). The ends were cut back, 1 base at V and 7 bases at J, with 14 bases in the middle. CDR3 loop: CAWSGGEPRQPQHF. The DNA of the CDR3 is TGTGCCTGGAGTGGCGGGGAGCCCCGCCAGCCCCAGCATTTT.

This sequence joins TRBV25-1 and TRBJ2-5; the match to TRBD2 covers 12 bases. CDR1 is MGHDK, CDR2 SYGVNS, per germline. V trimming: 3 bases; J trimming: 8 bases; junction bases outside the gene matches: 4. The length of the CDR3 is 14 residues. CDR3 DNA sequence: TGTGCCAGCAGTGAGTGGACTAGCGGGGTTACCCAGTACTTC. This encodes CASSEWTSGVTQYF.

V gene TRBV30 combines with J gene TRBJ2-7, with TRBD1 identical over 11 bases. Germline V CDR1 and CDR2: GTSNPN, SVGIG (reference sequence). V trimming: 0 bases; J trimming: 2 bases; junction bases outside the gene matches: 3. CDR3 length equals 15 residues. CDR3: CAWSVGTGGAYEQYF. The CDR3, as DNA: TGTGCCTGGAGTGTAGGGACAGGGGGGGCCTACGAGCAGTACTTC.

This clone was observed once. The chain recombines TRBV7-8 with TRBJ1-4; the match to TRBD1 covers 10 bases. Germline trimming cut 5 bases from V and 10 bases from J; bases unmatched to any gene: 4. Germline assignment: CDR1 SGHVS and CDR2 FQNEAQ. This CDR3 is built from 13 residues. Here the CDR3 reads CASSSRTGGKLFF. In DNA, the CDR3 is TGTGCCAGCAGCAGTAGGACAGGGGGAAAACTGTTTTTT.

This CDR3 is CASSPTSGSPTDTQYF. The CDR3 bases are TGTGCCAGCTCACCGACTAGCGGGAGCCCCACAGATACGCAGTATTTT. V usage is TRBV18 and J usage is TRBJ2-3; 12 bases match TRBD2. Germline V CDR1 and CDR2: KGHSH, LQKENI. Germline trimming cut 3 bases from V and 2 bases from J; bases unmatched to any gene: 3. The CDR3 is made up of 16 amino acids.